A single sample is the source of the 5 T cell receptor beta chains below, sequenced in a study of T cell responses to AZD1222 COVID-19 vaccine. Profiled with immunoSEQ multiplex PCR; TCRdb holds only in-frame clones, not every one. The sample shows around 120,000 clones, about nine tenths of them seen only once. The material was peripheral blood, obtained 28 days after the second AZD1222 dose. Receptors were obtained from an adult who received the AZD1222 COVID-19 vaccine.

V and J are TRBV7-9 and TRBJ1-1; a possible D gene is TRBD1 (5 bases). V shed 7 bases and J shed 1 base, with 28 bases lying between them. This CDR3 is built from 19 residues. Germline CDR1 reads SEHNR; CDR2 reads FQNEAQ (reference sequence). The CDR3 sequence: CASIPYRFPTIKSNTEAFF. CDR3 bases: TGTGCCAGCATCCCTTACAGGTTTCCTACAATAAAATCGAACACTGAAGCTTTCTTT.

The chain combines TRBV29-1 with TRBJ1-2; perhaps TRBD1 as D (5 bases). The germline CDR1 and CDR2 sequences are SQVTM and ANQGSEA. The V gene lost 6 bases and the J gene lost 4 bases, with 12 bases spanning the gap. The CDR3 is 12 residues long. The CDR3 sequence is CSVPRGGYGYTF. As DNA, the CDR3 is TGCAGCGTCCCCCGGGGGGGCTATGGCTACACCTTC. Full variable domain (remainder filled in from reference TRBV29-1 and TRBJ1-2): SAVISQKPSRDICQRGTSLTIQCQVDSQVTMMFWYRQQPGQSLTLIATANQGSEATYESGFVIDKFPISRPNLTFSTLTVSNMSPEDSSIYLCSVPRGGYGYTFGSGTRLTVV.

Concerning this clone itself: At one end, the junction sequence differs from germline, possibly due to a read error. This sequence joins TRBV19 and TRBJ1-5; D is perhaps TRBD1 (5 bases). Germline CDR1 and CDR2: LNHDA and SQIVND (reference sequence). This CDR3 comprises 14 residues. The CDR3 sequence: CASSIGEANQPQHF. CDR3 DNA: TGTGCCAGTAGCATAGGGGAGGCAAATCAGCCCCAGCATTTT. The whole variable domain, remainder taken from reference TRBV19 and TRBJ1-5, is DGGITQSPKYLFRKEGQNVTLSCEQNLNHDAMYWYRQDPGQGLRLIYYSQIVNDFQKGDIAEGYSVSREKKESFPLTVTSAQKNPTAFYLCASSIGEANQPQHFGDGTRLSIL.

In the case of this clone: One end of the junction varies from germline; a read error may be responsible. This CDR3 is also generated by other DNA sequences in the sample. DNA for the CDR3: TGTGCTAGCAGCTTAGGGACAGCTAATTCACCCCTCCACTTT. It is translated as CASSLGTANSPLHF. The chain links TRBV7-7 to TRBJ1-6; TRBD1 agrees at 7 bases. The CDR3 loop spans 14 amino acids. Germline V gene sequence: CDR1 SSHAT, CDR2 FNYEAQ (reference sequence).

In this sample, this clone turned up once. CDR3 residues: CASSLAGGANTGELFF. In nucleotides, the CDR3 is TGTGCCAGCAGTCTAGCAGGGGGCGCGAACACCGGGGAGCTGTTTTTT. This chain uses TRBV5-4 with TRBJ2-2; TRBD1 aligns across 8 bases. This CDR3 is 16 amino acids long. Germline V gives CDR1 SGHNT, CDR2 YYREEE (reference sequence). The ends lost 5 bases at V and 0 bases at J; junction bases unmatched: 6.